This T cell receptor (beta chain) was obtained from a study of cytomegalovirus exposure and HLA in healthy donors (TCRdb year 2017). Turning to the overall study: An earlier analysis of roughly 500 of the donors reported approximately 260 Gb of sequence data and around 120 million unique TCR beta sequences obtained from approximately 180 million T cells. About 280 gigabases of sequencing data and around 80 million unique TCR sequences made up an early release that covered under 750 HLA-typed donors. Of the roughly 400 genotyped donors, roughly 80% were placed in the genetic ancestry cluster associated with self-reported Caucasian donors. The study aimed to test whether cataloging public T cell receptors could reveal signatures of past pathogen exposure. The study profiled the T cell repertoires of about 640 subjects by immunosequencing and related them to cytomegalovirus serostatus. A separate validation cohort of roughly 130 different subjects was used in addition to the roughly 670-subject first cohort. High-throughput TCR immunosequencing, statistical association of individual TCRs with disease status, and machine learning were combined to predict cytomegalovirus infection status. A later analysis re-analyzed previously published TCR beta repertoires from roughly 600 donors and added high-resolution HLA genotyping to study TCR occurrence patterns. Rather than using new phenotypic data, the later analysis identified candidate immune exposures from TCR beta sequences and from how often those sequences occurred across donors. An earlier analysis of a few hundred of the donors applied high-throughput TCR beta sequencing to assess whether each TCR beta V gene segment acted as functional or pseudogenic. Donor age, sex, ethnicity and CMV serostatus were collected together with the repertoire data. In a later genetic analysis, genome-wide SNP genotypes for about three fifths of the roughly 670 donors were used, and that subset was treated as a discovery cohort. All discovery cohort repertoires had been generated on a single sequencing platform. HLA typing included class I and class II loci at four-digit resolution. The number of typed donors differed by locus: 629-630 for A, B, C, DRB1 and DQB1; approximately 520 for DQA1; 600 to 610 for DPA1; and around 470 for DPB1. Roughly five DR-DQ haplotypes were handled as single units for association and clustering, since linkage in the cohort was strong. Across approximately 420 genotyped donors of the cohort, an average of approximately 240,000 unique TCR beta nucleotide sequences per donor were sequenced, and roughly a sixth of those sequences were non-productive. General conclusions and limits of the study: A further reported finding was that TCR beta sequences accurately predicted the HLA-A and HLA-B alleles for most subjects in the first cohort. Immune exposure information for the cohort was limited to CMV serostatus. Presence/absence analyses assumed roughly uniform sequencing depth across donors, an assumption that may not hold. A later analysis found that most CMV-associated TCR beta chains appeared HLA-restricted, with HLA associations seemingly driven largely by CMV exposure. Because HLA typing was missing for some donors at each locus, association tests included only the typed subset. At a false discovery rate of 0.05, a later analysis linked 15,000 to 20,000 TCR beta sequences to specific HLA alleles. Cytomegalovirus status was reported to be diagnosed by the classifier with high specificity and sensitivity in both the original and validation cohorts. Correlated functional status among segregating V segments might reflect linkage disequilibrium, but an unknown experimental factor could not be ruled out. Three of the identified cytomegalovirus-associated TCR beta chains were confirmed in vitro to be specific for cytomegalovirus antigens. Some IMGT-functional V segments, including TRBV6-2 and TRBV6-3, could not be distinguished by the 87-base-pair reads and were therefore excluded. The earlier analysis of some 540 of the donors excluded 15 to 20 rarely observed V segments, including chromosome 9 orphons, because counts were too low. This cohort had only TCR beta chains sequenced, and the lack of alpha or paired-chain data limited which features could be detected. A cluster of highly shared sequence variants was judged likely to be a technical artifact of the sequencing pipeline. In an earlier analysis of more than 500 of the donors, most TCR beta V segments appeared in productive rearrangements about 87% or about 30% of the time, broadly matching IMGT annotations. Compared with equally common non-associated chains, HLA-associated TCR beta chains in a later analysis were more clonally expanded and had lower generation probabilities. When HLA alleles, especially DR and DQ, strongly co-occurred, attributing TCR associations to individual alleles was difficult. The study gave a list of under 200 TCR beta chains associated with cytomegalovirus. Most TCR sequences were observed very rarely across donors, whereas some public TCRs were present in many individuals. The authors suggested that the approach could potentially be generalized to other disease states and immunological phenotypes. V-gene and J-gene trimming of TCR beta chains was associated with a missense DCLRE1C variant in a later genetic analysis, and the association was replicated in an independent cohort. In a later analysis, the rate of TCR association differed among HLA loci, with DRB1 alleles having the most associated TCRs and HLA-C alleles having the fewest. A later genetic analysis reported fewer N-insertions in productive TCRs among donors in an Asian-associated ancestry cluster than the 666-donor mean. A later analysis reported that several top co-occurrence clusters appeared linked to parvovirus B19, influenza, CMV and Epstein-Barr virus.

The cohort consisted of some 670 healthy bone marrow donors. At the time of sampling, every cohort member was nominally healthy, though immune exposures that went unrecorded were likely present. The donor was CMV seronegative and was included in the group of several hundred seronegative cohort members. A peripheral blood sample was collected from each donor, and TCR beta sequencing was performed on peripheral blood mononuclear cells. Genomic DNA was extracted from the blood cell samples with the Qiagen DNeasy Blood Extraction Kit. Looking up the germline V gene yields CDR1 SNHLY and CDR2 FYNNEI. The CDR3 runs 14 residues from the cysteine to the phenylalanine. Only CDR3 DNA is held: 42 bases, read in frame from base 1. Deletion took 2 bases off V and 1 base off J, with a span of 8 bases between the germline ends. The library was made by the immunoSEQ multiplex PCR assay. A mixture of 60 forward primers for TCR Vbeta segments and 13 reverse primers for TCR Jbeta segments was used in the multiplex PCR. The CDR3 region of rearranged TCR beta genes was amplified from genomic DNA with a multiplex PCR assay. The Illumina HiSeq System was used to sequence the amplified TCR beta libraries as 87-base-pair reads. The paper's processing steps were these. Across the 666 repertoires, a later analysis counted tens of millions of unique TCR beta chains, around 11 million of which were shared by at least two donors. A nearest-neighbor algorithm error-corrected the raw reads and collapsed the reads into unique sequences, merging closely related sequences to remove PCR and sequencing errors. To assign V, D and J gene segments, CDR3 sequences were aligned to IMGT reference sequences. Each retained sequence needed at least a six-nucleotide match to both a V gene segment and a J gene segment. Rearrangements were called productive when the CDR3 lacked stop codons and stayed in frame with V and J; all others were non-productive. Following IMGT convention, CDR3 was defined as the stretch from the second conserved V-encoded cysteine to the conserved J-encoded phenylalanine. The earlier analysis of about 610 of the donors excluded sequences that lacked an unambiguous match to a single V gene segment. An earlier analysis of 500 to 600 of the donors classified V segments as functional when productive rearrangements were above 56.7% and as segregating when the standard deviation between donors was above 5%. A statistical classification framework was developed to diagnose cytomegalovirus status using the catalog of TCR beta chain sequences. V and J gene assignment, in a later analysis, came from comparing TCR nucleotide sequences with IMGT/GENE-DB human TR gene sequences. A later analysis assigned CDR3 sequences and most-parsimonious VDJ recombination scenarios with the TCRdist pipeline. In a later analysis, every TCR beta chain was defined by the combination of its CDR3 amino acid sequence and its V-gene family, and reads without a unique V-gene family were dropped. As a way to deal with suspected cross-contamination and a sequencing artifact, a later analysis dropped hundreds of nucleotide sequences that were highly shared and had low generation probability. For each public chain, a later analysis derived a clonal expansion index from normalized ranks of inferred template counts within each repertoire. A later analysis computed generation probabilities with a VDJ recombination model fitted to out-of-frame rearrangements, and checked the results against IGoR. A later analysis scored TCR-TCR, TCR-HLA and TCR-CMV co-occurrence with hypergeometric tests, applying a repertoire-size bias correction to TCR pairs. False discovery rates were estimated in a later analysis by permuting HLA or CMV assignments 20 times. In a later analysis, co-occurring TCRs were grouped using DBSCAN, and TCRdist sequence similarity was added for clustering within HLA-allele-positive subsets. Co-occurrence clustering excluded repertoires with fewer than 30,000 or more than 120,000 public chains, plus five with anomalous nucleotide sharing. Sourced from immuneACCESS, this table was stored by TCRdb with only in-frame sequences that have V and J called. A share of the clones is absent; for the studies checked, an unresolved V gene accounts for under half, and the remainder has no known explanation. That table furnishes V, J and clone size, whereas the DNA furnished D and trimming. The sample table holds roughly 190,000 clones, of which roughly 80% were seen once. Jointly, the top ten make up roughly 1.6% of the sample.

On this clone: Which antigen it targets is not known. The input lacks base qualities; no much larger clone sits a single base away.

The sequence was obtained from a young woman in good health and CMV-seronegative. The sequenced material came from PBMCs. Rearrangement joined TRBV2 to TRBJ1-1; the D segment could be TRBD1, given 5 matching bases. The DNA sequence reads TGTGCCAGCAGTGAATTGGGGGGGAACACTGAAGCTTTCTTT. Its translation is CASSELGGNTEAFF. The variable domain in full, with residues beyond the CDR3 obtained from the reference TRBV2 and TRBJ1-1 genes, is EPEVTQTPSHQVTQMGQEVILRCVPISNHLYFYWYRQILGQKVEFLVSFYNNEISEKSEIFDDQFSVERPDGSNFTLKIRSTKLEDSAMYFCASSELGGNTEAFFGQGTRLTVV.